This TCR beta chain stems from a study of OX40 agonist ivuxolimab in advanced cancers. Sequencing was performed with immunoSEQ multiplex PCR; in TCRdb, only in-frame clones are kept and a portion is missing. The sample lists tens of thousands of clones; more than 75% were seen once. Per the germline V gene, CDR1 is MNHEY and CDR2 is SMNVEV (reference sequence). The V gene end was trimmed by 2 bases and the J gene end by 8 bases; junction bases not matched to a gene: 9. This CDR3 has 16 residues. This material consisted of CD4+ or CD8+ T cells sorted from blood, taken in a trial of the OX40 agonist ivuxolimab. The V and J genes are TRBV27 and TRBJ1-4; TRBD1 matches 9 bases. This TCR was sampled from an adult with an advanced solid tumor such as melanoma, head and neck, liver or kidney cancer. For the CDR3, the DNA is TGTGCCAGCAGTTTACTATGGGACAGGGCGAACGAAAAACTGTTTTTT. Its protein is CASSLLWDRANEKLFF.